Reported below is one TCR beta chain. This specimen belongs to a study of blood T cell repertoires in COVID-19. The overall study: Sites in the United States, Italy and Spain provided acute and convalescent COVID-19 samples. PBMCs, B-cell-depleted T cells, or T cells provided the cDNA or gDNA that made up the material.

Germline V gene lookup returns CDR1 MGHRA and CDR2 YSYEKL. The CDR3 runs to 12 residues. Trimming left V 4 bases short and J 8 bases short, with 11 bases between. Methods used by the authors: Amplification from reference gene primers served as the basis for estimated nucleated cell counts. Sequencing used immunoSEQ multiplex PCR; TCRdb keeps in-frame clones, though not all of them. Clone size and V and J calls were adopted from that table, with D and trimming inferred from the DNA. Of approximately 670,000 clones listed, approximately 90% are singletons. The rearrangement joins TRBV4-1 to TRBJ1-1; TRBD1 is a possible D gene (5 bases). The clonotype comes from a woman under 30 with acute or convalescent COVID-19. The sequencing input was peripheral blood. CDR3 in DNA: TGCGCCAGCAGCCCAGGGCTCACAGAAGCTTTCTTT. Amino acid sequence: CASSPGLTEAFF.